In its sample, the clone carrying this TCR beta chain was seen once. These data belong to a study of blood T cell repertoires in COVID-19. The V end lost 3 bases, the J end lost 0 bases, and 6 bases lay between the germline ends. The CDR3 is 14 residues long. In germline, CDR1 is KGHSH, CDR2 LQKENI. Profiling relied on immunoSEQ multiplex PCR, and the TCRdb table lists in-frame clones only, not all of them. The table has approximately 72,000 clones, roughly 86% seen once. The sample comprised peripheral blood. The clonotype comes from a man in his sixties with acute or convalescent COVID-19. This chain links TRBV18 with TRBJ1-3, with no clear D. CDR3 loop: CASSPASSGNTIYF. CDR3 in DNA: TGTGCCAGCTCACCGGCAAGCTCTGGAAACACCATATATTTT.